This TCR beta chain comes out of a study of blood T cell repertoires in COVID-19. Across the whole study: Material from acute and convalescent COVID-19 was sourced from the United States, Italy and Spain. Sources were T cells, B-cell-depleted T cells, or PBMCs; the material itself was cDNA or gDNA.

Produced via immunoSEQ multiplex PCR; TCRdb's table is partial and in-frame only. The sample consists of around 250,000 clones, roughly 80% of them appearing once. The CDR3 is 15 amino acids. Trimming removed 0 bases at V and 4 bases at J, with 13 bases between. CDR1 is SGHDN and CDR2 is FVKESK in the germline V gene. Participants were aged about 18 to 90 years, lived in over 20 US areas, and enrolled virtually. Among Cohort 3 donors, those recovered had two negative PCRs, clearance, or symptom resolution. Sequencing input: PBMCs or T cells enriched from blood (not recorded which). This TCR was sampled from a man aged 50-60 years who had recovered from COVID-19. The chain joins TRBV14 to TRBJ2-7; D not resolved. The CDR3 loop is CASSQDIYSAYEQYF. The CDR3 nucleotides are TGTGCCAGCAGCCAAGATATTTACTCTGCTTACGAGCAGTACTTC.